One sample yielded the 8 T cell receptor beta chains listed below, sequenced in a study of blood T cell repertoires in COVID-19. This table comes from immunoSEQ multiplex PCR, and its TCRdb copy is limited to in-frame clones, with some not included. The sample has 390,000 or so clones, 90% seen once. Sequencing was done on a sample of peripheral blood. The receptors were gathered from a man between 18 and 29 years old with active or convalescent COVID-19.

The chain joins TRBV28 to TRBJ1-5, with 8 bases aligning to TRBD1. The junction had 11 bases not matched to a gene; V was cut back by 7 bases and J by 6 bases. Germline lookup yields CDR1 MDHEN and CDR2 SYDVKM. The CDR3 extends over 15 amino acids. The CDR3, as DNA: TGTGCCAGCACCAGACTGCAGGGGGCCGGTCAGCCCCAGCATTTT. Protein product: CASTRLQGAGQPQHF.

The V gene is TRBV6-4, the J gene TRBJ1-2; TRBD1 agrees at 9 bases. Per germline, CDR1 MRHNA and CDR2 SNTAGT. J was trimmed by 4 bases and V by 4 bases; bases with no gene match: 7. The CDR3 is made up of 15 amino acids. The CDR3 reads CASSATGGASYGYTF. CDR3 bases: TGTGCCAGCAGTGCGACAGGGGGGGCCTCCTATGGCTACACCTTC.

The V call is TRBV27, the J call TRBJ2-2, with D unclear. Per the germline V gene, CDR1 is MNHEY and CDR2 is SMNVEV (reference sequence). V was clipped by 1 base and J by 1 base, with 7 bases between them. The CDR3 spans 15 residues. CDR3 residues: CASSLYYRNTGELFF. The CDR3 DNA reads as TGTGCCAGCAGTTTATATTATCGGAACACCGGGGAGCTGTTTTTT.

The chain carries TRBV4-1 and TRBJ1-5; D may be TRBD1 (5 bases). The CDR3 covers 13 residues. V was cut by 4 bases and J by 7 bases, with 11 bases left in between. Germline V lookup: CDR1 MGHRA, CDR2 YSYEKL. The CDR3: CASSLGQGQPQHF. Here the CDR3 DNA reads TGCGCCAGCAGCCTTGGTCAGGGACAGCCCCAGCATTTT.

V gene TRBV5-1 combines with J gene TRBJ1-1; weak D call: TRBD1 (5 bases). With 2 bases removed from V and 2 bases from J, the gap between germline ends came to 13 bases. This CDR3 contains 15 residues. The germline gives CDR1 SGHRS, CDR2 YFSETQ. Here the CDR3 DNA reads TGCGCCAGCAGCTTTACAGGTTTCGGCAACACTGAAGCTTTCTTT. The encoded protein is CASSFTGFGNTEAFF.

This chain connects TRBV20-1 to TRBJ2-7; D not resolved. Germline V gene data show CDR1 as DFQATT and CDR2 as SNEGSKA (reference sequence). This CDR3 region has 14 residues. V dropped 3 bases and J dropped 2 bases, with 14 bases sitting between them. CDR3 nucleotides: TGCAGTGCTAGTTCAAGACTCAACCCCTACGAGCAGTACTTC. This translates into CSASSRLNPYEQYF.

Details on this clone: Other DNA sequences of this sample code for an identical CDR3. V is TRBV27 and J is TRBJ2-7, with TRBD1 matching 8 bases. The CDR3 sequence is 14 residues long. CDR1 is MNHEY, CDR2 SMNVEV, per germline (reference sequence). V dropped 4 bases and J dropped 1; count of bases not matched to a gene: 3. This CDR3 reads CASSSGQGSYEQYF. The CDR3 DNA is TGTGCCAGCAGTTCAGGACAGGGTTCCTACGAGCAGTACTTC.

The CDR3 coding sequence is TGTGCCAGCTCACCCCAGGGCCAGAGTCAGCCCCAGCATTTT. Amino acid sequence: CASSPQGQSQPQHF. The rearrangement joins TRBV18 to TRBJ1-5, with TRBD1 as a possible D gene (5 bases). V lost 3 bases to trimming and J lost 6 bases, with 12 bases between them. Looked up from germline, CDR1 is KGHSH and CDR2 is LQKENI. This CDR3 contains 14 residues. Complete variable domain (other parts from reference TRBV18 and TRBJ1-5): NAGVMQNPRHLVRRRGQEARLRCSPMKGHSHVYWYRQLPEEGLKFMVYLQKENIIDESGMPKERFSAEFPKEGPSILRIQQVVRGDSAAYFCASSPQGQSQPQHFGDGTRLSIL.